This T cell receptor (beta chain) was captured in a study of early T cells in non-severe SARS-CoV-2 infection. Study overall: Unpaired chains resulted from sequencing bulk RNA of unsorted whole blood. General study results and limits: Database matching using VDJdb favored anti-spike CD8 responses, with private and CD4 specificities left missing.

The V end lost 6 bases, the J end lost 12 bases, and 15 bases lay between the germline ends. This CDR3 has 11 amino acids. CDR1 and CDR2 from the germline V gene are MNHEY and SVGAGI. Worth noting for this clonotype: What it binds is not known.

Individual cDNA molecules were tagged with unique molecular identifiers. TCRdb independently ran MiXCR on the 5' RACE reads; one entry per CDR3 protein. The repertoire consists of more than 95,000 distinct CDR3 sequences, with approximately 9.9% occurring once and the leading ten covering 4.7%. The chain links TRBV6-5 to TRBJ2-7, with D tentatively TRBD2 (6 bases). This clonotype was sampled from an adult who was a healthcare worker with PCR-confirmed SARS-CoV-2 infection or an uninfected control (not recorded which). The source was whole blood, collected at baseline. The CDR3 reads CASRNSGRLYF. DNA of the CDR3: TGTGCCAGCAGAAACAGCGGGCGACTGTACTTC.